The 15 T cell receptor beta chains in this list originate from one sample, sequenced in a study of tumor and adjacent non-tumor tissue in lung cancer. This sample's RNA came from whole unsorted tissue. This non-tumor lung sample came from over 3 cm beyond the tumor edge. The library came from three nested PCR rounds adapted from ARM-PCR protocols. One entry per CDR3 protein, called by TCRdb with MiXCR from the multiplex PCR reads. The table includes about 43,000 distinct CDR3 sequences, approximately 61% detected once. Sequenced input: distant non-tumor lung tissue. The receptors were sampled from a man over 45 with non-small cell lung cancer.

CDR3 residues: CASSKGQGYNEQFF. The DNA for the CDR3 is TGCGCCAGCAGCAAAGGACAGGGCTACAATGAGCAGTTCTTC. The rearrangement links TRBV5-1 to TRBJ2-1, with 8 nucleotides matching TRBD1. From germline, CDR1 is SGHRS and CDR2 YFSETQ. Losses at the gene ends were 4 bases for V and 3 bases for J; bases not matched to a gene: 3. This CDR3 region has 14 residues. Using reference TRBV5-1 and TRBJ2-1 for the parts outside the CDR3, the full variable domain is KAGVTQTPRYLIKTRGQQVTLSCSPISGHRSVSWYQQTPGQGLQFLFEYFSETQRNKGNFPGRFSGRQFSNSRSEMNVSTLELGDSALYLCASSKGQGYNEQFFGPGTRLTVL.

The chain has TRBV4-1 and TRBJ2-1; D is tentatively TRBD1 or TRBD2 (5 bases each). With 8 bases removed from V and 10 bases from J, the gap between germline ends came to 21 bases. This CDR3 spans 14 amino acids. The germline gives CDR1 MGHRA, CDR2 YSYEKL. CDR3 sequence reads: CASRPGQQAKEQFF. The CDR3, as DNA: TGCGCCAGCCGACCGGGGCAGCAGGCCAAAGAGCAGTTCTTC.

Concerning this clonotype: This likely comes from a read error, as the CDR3 has no conserved phenylalanine or tryptophan at its end. V and J are TRBV4-1 and TRBJ2-3; 9 positions match TRBD2. This CDR3 is built from 17 residues. V lost 4 bases and J lost 4; bases outside the gene matches: 12. Looked up from germline, CDR1 is MGHRA and CDR2 is YSYEKL. CDR3 sequence (DNA): TGCGCCAGCAGCCGACTCAAGGGAGCGGGAGGCCCAGATACGCAGTATTCT. As protein: CASSRLKGAGGPDTQYS.

A word on this clonotype: The conserved phenylalanine or tryptophan normally closing the CDR3 is absent here, so this likely arose from a read error. The genes are TRBV29-1 and TRBJ2-3; TRBD1 matches at 12 bases. This CDR3 has 15 residues. Germline V CDR1 and CDR2: SQVTM, ANQGSEA. The CDR3 is CSATPGTGGTDTQYS. The DNA of the CDR3 is TGCAGCGCGACCCCTGGGACAGGGGGCACAGATACACAGTATTCT.

The chain links TRBV6-1 to TRBJ2-2, with D tentatively TRBD1 (7 bases). The germline V gene has CDR1 MNHNS and CDR2 SASEGT. The V end was cut by 10 bases, the J end by 4 bases, with 19 bases between. The length of the CDR3 is 15 residues. The CDR3 DNA follows: TGTGCCACCACCAGGGGGGTAGAGACCACCGGGGAGCTGTTTTTT. It yields the protein CATTRGVETTGELFF.

In this sample, this clonotype turned up many times. The genes are TRBV5-1 and TRBJ1-4; 8 bases align to TRBD1. Losses at the gene ends were 1 base for V and 6 bases for J; bases not matched to a gene: 2. Germline V lookup: CDR1 SGHRS, CDR2 YFSETQ. The CDR3 runs 14 residues. The CDR3 is CASSLLQGDEKLFF. The CDR3 DNA is TGCGCCAGCAGCTTGTTACAGGGGGATGAAAAACTGTTTTTT.

Concerning this clonotype itself: A much larger clone differs by one base, so this may be a read error. V usage is TRBV6-1 and J usage is TRBJ2-2; D gene uncertain. The CDR3 covers 12 residues. Germline V gives CDR1 MNHNS, CDR2 SASEGT. V was clipped by 4 bases and J by 5 bases, with 5 bases between them. The CDR3 DNA reads TGTGCCAGCAGTGGACTTACCGGGGAGCTGTTTTTT. It yields the protein CASSGLTGELFF.

The chain joins TRBV10-2 to TRBJ2-3, with 9 bases fitting TRBD2. CDR3 length: 16 residues. V was clipped by 3 bases and J by 11 bases; unmatched bases: 15. The germline CDR1 and CDR2 sequences are WSHSY and SAAADI. The CDR3 DNA reads TGCGCCAGCAGTGAAGCTCGAGGGACTAGCACAGATGTGCAGTATTTT. Residues: CASSEARGTSTDVQYF.

This chain links TRBV2 with TRBJ2-2; 8 nucleotides line up with TRBD2. The CDR3 has 21 amino acids. Germline values: CDR1 SNHLY, CDR2 FYNNEI. V shed 2 bases, J shed 1 base, and the junction held 18 bases outside the gene matches. In DNA, the CDR3 is TGTGCCAGCAGTGAATTTAGCCTAGCGGGCCCCTCGAGGCGGAACACCGGGGAGCTGTTTTTT. It yields the protein CASSEFSLAGPSRRNTGELFF.

As concerns this clonotype: A much more abundant neighbour one base away suggests this may be a read error. The rearrangement links TRBV4-1 to TRBJ2-7; 9 bases line up with TRBD2. The CDR3 runs 17 residues. Losses at the gene ends were 4 bases for V and 5 bases for J; bases not matched to a gene: 15. Germline-derived CDR1 and CDR2 are MGHRA and YSYEKL. The CDR3 coding sequence is TGCGCCAGCAGCCGAGTGATGGTCGCGGGAGGGTTCCACGAGCAGTACTTC. Encoded protein: CASSRVMVAGGFHEQYF.

This clonotype was counted between two and nine times. With a much larger clone just one base away, this may be a read error. In nucleotides, the CDR3 is TGTGCCAGCAGCACACAGGGGGCCGATGAGCAGTTCTTC. Protein: CASSTQGADEQFF. The chain recombines TRBV5-4 with TRBJ2-1, with TRBD1 matching 9 bases. Germline trimming cut 4 bases from V and 8 bases from J; bases unmatched to any gene: 4. Germline CDR1 is SGHNT and CDR2 is YYREEE (reference sequence). The CDR3 is made up of 13 amino acids. Combining the CDR3 with reference TRBV5-4 and TRBJ2-1 gives the whole variable domain ETGVTQSPTHLIKTRGQQVTLRCSSQSGHNTVSWYQQALGQGPQFIFQYYREEENGRGNFPPRFSGLQFPNYSSELNVNALELDDSALYLCASSTQGADEQFFGPGTRLTVL.

Concerning this clonotype: A much larger clone sits a single nucleotide away, making a read error possible. This chain joins TRBV12-3 or TRBV12-4 and TRBJ2-2; D perhaps matches TRBD1 (6 bases). With 5 bases removed from V and 6 bases from J, the gap between germline ends came to 16 bases. There are 15 residues in the CDR3. CDR3: CASSLRDTFAGELFF. DNA of the CDR3: TGTGCCAGCAGTCTCCGGGACACTTTCGCCGGGGAGCTGTTTTTT.

Concerning this clonotype: This may be a read error: a much more frequent sequence differs by one nucleotide. V and J are TRBV5-4 and TRBJ2-3, with 8 bases matching TRBD2. The germline V gene encodes CDR1 SGHNT and CDR2 YYREEE (reference sequence). The CDR3 runs 13 residues. CDR3 in amino acids: CVSSLGGADTQYF. The CDR3 DNA sequence: TGTGTCAGCAGTCTCGGGGGGGCAGATACGCAGTATTTT.

For this clonotype: This may arise from a read error, as a much more abundant clone is one base away. The chain recombines TRBV7-9 with TRBJ2-1; TRBD2 matches at 10 bases. Germline V gives CDR1 SEHNR, CDR2 FQNEAQ (reference sequence). The CDR3 totals 17 residues. The CDR3 spells CTSAKGLAGVAYNEQFF. The CDR3 region has the DNA TGTACCAGCGCCAAGGGTCTAGCGGGAGTCGCCTACAATGAGCAGTTCTTC.

This clonotype was recorded at least ten times. The chain recombines TRBV28 with TRBJ1-5, with 9 bases identical to TRBD1. Unmatched junction bases numbered 9, after V lost 6 bases and J lost 6 bases. The germline gives CDR1 MDHEN, CDR2 SYDVKM. The CDR3 has 15 amino acids. CDR3 nucleotides: TGTGCCAGCAGCCCCAGGGACAGGGATGGTCAGCCCCAGCATTTT. Its translation: CASSPRDRDGQPQHF.